This TCR beta chain derives from a study of CD8+ T cells in alopecia areata. Study-level points and caveats: Higher clonality and more expanded CD8+ clones appeared in lesional than normal scalp. Unlike in mice, where it was clearer, TCR sharing across patients was less clear, possibly HLA-related.

This CDR3 has 13 amino acids. Germline-derived CDR1 and CDR2 are GTSNPN and SVGIG (reference sequence). Trimming stripped 1 base from V and 4 bases from J, with 8 bases between. Isolation of CD4+ and CD8+ T cells from PBMCs was achieved by sorting. RNA was extracted and reverse transcribed into cDNA as the sequencing template. Libraries were prepared by immunoSEQ multiplex PCR; TCRdb keeps only in-frame clonotypes and omits some of them. The data contain some 100,000 clones, over 60% of them singletons. This clone appeared once. Antigen specificity is unknown. V usage is TRBV30 and J usage is TRBJ1-5; D ambiguous. This sequence originates from a human donor in good health. Sequencing was carried out using CD4+ T cells sorted from blood. CDR3 loop: CAWSGSGNQPQHF. The CDR3 nucleotides read TGTGCCTGGAGTGGCTCTGGGAATCAGCCCCAGCATTTT.